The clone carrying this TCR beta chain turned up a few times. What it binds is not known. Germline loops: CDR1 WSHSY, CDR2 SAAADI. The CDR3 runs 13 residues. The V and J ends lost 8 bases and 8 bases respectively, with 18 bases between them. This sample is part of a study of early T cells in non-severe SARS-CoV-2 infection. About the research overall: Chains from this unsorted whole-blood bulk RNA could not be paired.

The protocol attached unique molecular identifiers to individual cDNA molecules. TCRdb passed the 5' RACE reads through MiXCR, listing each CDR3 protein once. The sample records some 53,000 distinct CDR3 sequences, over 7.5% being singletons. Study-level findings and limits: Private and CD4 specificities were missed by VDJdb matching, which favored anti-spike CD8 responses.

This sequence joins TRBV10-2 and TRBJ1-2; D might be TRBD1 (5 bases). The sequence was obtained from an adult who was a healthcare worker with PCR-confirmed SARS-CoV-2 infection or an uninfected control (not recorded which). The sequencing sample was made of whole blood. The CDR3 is CASALGGSGGYTF. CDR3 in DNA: TGCGCCAGCGCCCTTGGGGGTTCGGGCGGCTACACCTTC.